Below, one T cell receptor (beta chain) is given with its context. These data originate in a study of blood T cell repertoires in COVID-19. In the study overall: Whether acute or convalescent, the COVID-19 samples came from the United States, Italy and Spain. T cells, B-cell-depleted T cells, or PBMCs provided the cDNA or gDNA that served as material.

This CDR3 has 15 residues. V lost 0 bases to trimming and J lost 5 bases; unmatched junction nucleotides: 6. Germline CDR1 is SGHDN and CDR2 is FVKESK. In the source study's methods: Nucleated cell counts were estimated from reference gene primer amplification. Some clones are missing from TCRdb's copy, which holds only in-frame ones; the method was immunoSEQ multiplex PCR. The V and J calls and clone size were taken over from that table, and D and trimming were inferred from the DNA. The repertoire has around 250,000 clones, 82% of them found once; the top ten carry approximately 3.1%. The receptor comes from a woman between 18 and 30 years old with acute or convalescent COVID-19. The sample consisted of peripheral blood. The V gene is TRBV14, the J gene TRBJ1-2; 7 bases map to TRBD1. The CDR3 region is CASSQDLYRGYGYTF. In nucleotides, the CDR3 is TGTGCCAGCAGCCAAGATCTCTACAGGGGTTATGGCTACACCTTC.